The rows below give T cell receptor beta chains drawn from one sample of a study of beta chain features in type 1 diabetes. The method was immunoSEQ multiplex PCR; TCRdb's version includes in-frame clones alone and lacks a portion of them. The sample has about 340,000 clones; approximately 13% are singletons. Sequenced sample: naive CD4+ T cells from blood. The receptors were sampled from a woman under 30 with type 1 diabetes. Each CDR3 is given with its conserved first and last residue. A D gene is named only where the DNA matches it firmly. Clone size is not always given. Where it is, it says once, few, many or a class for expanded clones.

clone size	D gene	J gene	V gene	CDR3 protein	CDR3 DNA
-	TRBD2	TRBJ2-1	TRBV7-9	CASSLAGLALSYNEQFF	TGTGCCAGCAGCTTAGCCGGACTAGCGCTCTCCTACAATGAGCAGTTCTTC
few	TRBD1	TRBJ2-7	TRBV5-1	CASSPDRAGSYEQYF	TGCGCCAGCAGCCCCGACAGGGCGGGCTCCTACGAGCAGTACTTC
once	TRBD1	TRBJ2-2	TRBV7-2	CASSLTGGADGELFF	TGTGCCAGCAGCTTGACAGGGGGCGCTGACGGGGAGCTGTTTTTT
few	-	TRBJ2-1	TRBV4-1	CASSQGQTYNEQFF	TGCGCCAGCAGCCAAGGACAGACCTACAATGAGCAGTTCTTC
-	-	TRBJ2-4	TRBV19	CASSIGGLRSNIQYF	TGTGCCAGTAGTATAGGCGGGCTAAGGTCGAACATTCAGTACTTC
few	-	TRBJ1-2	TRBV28	CASSPGGGSAYGYTF	TGTGCCAGCAGTCCAGGAGGTGGCAGCGCCTATGGCTACACCTTC
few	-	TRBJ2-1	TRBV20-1	CNAKGNEQFF	TGCAACGCAAAGGGGAATGAGCAGTTCTTC
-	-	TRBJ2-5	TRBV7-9	CASSLGAGQETQYF	TGTGCCAGCAGCTTAGGCGCAGGGCAAGAGACCCAGTACTTC
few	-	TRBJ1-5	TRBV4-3	CASSQGRYSNQPQHF	TGCGCCAGCAGCCAGGGGCGTTATAGCAATCAGCCCCAGCATTTT
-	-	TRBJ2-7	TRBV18	CASSPAAESSYEQYF	TGTGCCAGCTCACCCGCGGCGGAAAGTTCCTACGAGCAGTACTTC
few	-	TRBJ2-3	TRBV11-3	CASSQVADTQYF	TGTGCCAGCAGCCAGGTCGCAGATACGCAGTATTTT
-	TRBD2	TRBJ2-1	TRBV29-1	CSEGVDSGSPINEQFF	TGCAGCGAAGGGGTAGATAGCGGGAGCCCTATAAATGAGCAGTTCTTC
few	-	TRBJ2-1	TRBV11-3	CASSLVAGNEQFF	TGTGCCAGCAGCTTAGTCGCCGGTAATGAGCAGTTCTTC
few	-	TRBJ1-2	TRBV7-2	CASSLVGQSYGYTF	TGTGCCAGCAGCTTAGTAGGACAGTCCTATGGCTACACCTTC
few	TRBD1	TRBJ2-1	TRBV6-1	CASSDRRQGMSEQFF	TGTGCCAGCAGTGATAGGAGACAGGGGATGAGTGAGCAGTTCTTC
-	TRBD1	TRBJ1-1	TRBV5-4	CASSTETGVAEAFF	TGTGCCAGCAGCACAGAGACAGGGGTCGCTGAAGCTTTCTTT
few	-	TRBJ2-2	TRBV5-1	CASSPGGNTGELFF	TGCGCCAGCAGCCCCGGGGGGAACACCGGGGAGCTGTTTTTT
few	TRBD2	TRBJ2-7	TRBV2	CASSEASSSGNYEQYF	TGTGCCAGCAGTGAAGCTTCGTCTAGCGGGAACTACGAGCAGTACTTC
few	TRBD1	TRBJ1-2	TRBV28	CASSLSGGIGYTF	TGTGCCAGCAGTTTGTCAGGGGGGATTGGCTACACCTTC
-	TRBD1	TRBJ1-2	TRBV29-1	CSVEGDRAGNYGYTF	TGCAGCGTTGAGGGGGACAGGGCAGGTAACTATGGCTACACCTTC
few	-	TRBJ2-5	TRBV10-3	CAISELSAIGQTQYF	TGTGCCATCAGTGAACTCAGCGCAATCGGCCAGACCCAGTACTTC
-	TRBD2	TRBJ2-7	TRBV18	CASSPRLAGTPEQYF	TGTGCCAGCTCACCACGACTAGCGGGGACCCCAGAGCAGTACTTC
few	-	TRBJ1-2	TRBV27	CASSLTAIRQDGYTF	TGTGCCAGCAGTTTGACAGCAATCCGACAGGATGGCTACACCTTC
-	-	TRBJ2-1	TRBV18	CASSPTGISDNEQFF	TGTGCCAGCTCACCAACAGGGATTTCAGACAATGAGCAGTTCTTC
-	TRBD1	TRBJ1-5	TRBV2	CASSATGADNQPQHF	TGTGCCAGCAGCGCGACAGGGGCCGACAATCAGCCCCAGCATTTT
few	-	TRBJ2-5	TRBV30	CAWSRGNAETQYF	TGTGCCTGGAGTCGGGGGAACGCAGAGACCCAGTACTTC
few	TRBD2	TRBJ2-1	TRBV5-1	CASSLGLAKDNEQFF	TGCGCCAGCAGCTTGGGACTAGCGAAGGACAATGAGCAGTTCTTC
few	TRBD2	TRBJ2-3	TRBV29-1	CSGKLRTRFRSDTQYF	TGCAGCGGGAAACTCAGGACTAGATTTCGCTCAGATACGCAGTATTTT
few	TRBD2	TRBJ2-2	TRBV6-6	CASSYPGLAAGELFF	TGTGCCAGCAGTTATCCGGGACTAGCGGCCGGGGAGCTGTTTTTT
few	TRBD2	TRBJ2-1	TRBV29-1	CRAAGVRNEQFF	TGCAGGGCAGCGGGAGTTCGCAATGAGCAGTTCTTC
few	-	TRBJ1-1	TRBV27	CASSLVGDTEAFF	TGTGCCAGCAGTTTGGTCGGAGACACTGAAGCTTTCTTT